This T cell receptor beta chain emerged from a study of shared clonotypes between healthy human individuals. About this clone itself: Its specificity is not known. The junction does not match germline at one end; this may be a read error.

Original analysis: With immunoSEQ giving junction-only sequences and no quality scores, filtering differed. Measured with immunoSEQ multiplex PCR; TCRdb has only the in-frame clones, and not every one. V and J calls and clone size are those listed in that table; D and trimming were worked out from the DNA. The sample yields some 1 million clones, about 77% seen once. Study results and caveats: Sorted-subset sequencing was shown by rarefaction to be incomplete despite large depth.

CDR3 length equals 16 residues. Germline loops: CDR1 SSHAT, CDR2 FNYEAQ (reference sequence). V and J are TRBV7-7 and TRBJ2-7, with 7 bases lining up with TRBD1. What was sequenced was memory CD4+ T cells sorted from blood. The subset denotes: CD45RA-negative fraction. The TCR sequence derives from a man between 18 and 35 years old in good health. CDR3 loop: CASSLDRDRDPYEQYF. The CDR3 DNA reads TGTGCTAGCAGCTTGGACCGCGACAGGGACCCCTACGAGCAGTACTTC.